What follows are 3 T cell receptor beta chains derived from one specimen sequenced in a study of T cells in localized non-small cell lung cancer. Measured with immunoSEQ multiplex PCR; TCRdb has only the in-frame clones, and not every one. The sample includes about 24,000 clones, roughly nine tenths of them seen just once. Material: peripheral blood, obtained before any cancer treatment. The receptors were gathered from a woman between 35 and 75 years old with stage I lung adenocarcinoma.

The gene calls are TRBV28 and TRBJ2-1; D perhaps matches TRBD1 (5 bases). V was shortened by 5 bases and J by 1 base, with 12 bases between the two germline ends. This CDR3 has 15 amino acids. The germline gives CDR1 MDHEN, CDR2 SYDVKM. CDR3 nucleotides: TGTGCCAGCAGTCTGCAGGGTTTTTCCTACAATGAGCAGTTCTTC. Protein product: CASSLQGFSYNEQFF.

This clone was seen once. V is TRBV6-1 and J is TRBJ2-3; D uncertain. Germline-derived CDR1 and CDR2 are MNHNS and SASEGT. Trimming stripped 4 bases from V and 4 bases from J, with 9 bases between. The CDR3 has 13 residues. In DNA, the CDR3 is TGTGCCAGCAGTGCAAGGGAACCAGATACGCAGTATTTT. This codes for CASSAREPDTQYF.

CDR3 loop: CASSSQGPPGSYEQYF. Here the CDR3 DNA reads TGTGCCAGCAGTTCTCAAGGTCCGCCGGGCTCCTACGAGCAGTACTTC. The rearrangement uses TRBV13 and TRBJ2-7; D remains ambiguous. Looked up from germline, CDR1 is PRHDT and CDR2 is FYEKMQ (reference sequence). V lost 6 bases to trimming and J lost 0 bases, with 18 bases between them. The CDR3 is 16 amino acids.